This passage covers 2 T cell receptor beta chains from one sample sequenced in a study of glioma-infiltrating T cells after dendritic cell vaccination. Profiled with immunoSEQ multiplex PCR; TCRdb holds only in-frame clones, not every one. The sample has 85,000 to 100,000 clones, roughly 77% seen once. As for time point: after dendritic cell vaccination, including at tumor progression/relapse. The starting material was blood, obtained after dendritic cell vaccination. Receptor source: a human donor with glioblastoma.

The rearrangement links TRBV7-3 to TRBJ1-3; the D gene is possibly TRBD1 (6 bases). This CDR3 contains 15 residues. V was pared by 4 bases and J by 4 bases, with 14 bases between. The germline gives CDR1 SGHTA, CDR2 FQGTGA. CDR3: CASSSIKQGGNTIYF. Here the CDR3 DNA reads TGTGCCAGCAGCTCGATCAAACAGGGAGGAAACACCATATATTTT.

This rearrangement joins TRBV7-6 to TRBJ2-6, with D hard to call. V lost 0 bases to trimming and J lost 0 bases, with 9 bases between them. This CDR3 has 17 amino acids. Germline-derived CDR1 and CDR2 are SGHVS and FNYEAQ. The CDR3 DNA is TGTGCCAGCAGCTTAGCGCTTGGCGGCTCTGGGGCCAACGTCCTGACTTTC. Protein product: CASSLALGGSGANVLTF. The variable domain in full, completed from reference TRBV7-6 and TRBJ2-6, reads GAGVSQSPRYKVTKRGQDVALRCDPISGHVSLYWYRQALGQGPEFLTYFNYEAQQDKSGLPNDRFSAERPEGSISTLTIQRTEQRDSAMYRCASSLALGGSGANVLTFGAGSRLTVL.